At least ten counts were recorded for the clone carrying this T cell receptor (beta chain). Its antigen is not identified. This CDR3 is built from 13 residues. In germline, CDR1 is LNHDA, CDR2 SQIVND (reference sequence). Deletions cut 10 bases from V and 4 bases from J, with 11 bases between. The source of the sample is a study of T cell repertoires in cytomegalovirus infection. Overall study: Indicated by public TCR beta signatures were CMV infection and matching HLA type.

The study's findings and limits: There were HLA-C-restricted CMV-specific TCR beta clonotypes dominating the ex vivo response. People with CMV and the relevant HLA were identified by cumulative public TCR beta family frequency.

TCRdb processed the reads anew with MiXCR; each CDR3 protein has one entry. The table records 250,000 to 300,000 distinct CDR3 sequences, approximately 14% of them present only once. The sequenced sample consisted of PBMCs. The V gene is TRBV19, the J gene TRBJ2-6; D might be TRBD1 (6 bases). This receptor was obtained from a human donor in good health (CMV status not recorded). Some clones in this sample may be carry-over from other donors' samples. CDR3 bases: TGTGCCACCCAGGGGCCCGGGGCCAACGTCCTGACTTTC. This encodes CATQGPGANVLTF.